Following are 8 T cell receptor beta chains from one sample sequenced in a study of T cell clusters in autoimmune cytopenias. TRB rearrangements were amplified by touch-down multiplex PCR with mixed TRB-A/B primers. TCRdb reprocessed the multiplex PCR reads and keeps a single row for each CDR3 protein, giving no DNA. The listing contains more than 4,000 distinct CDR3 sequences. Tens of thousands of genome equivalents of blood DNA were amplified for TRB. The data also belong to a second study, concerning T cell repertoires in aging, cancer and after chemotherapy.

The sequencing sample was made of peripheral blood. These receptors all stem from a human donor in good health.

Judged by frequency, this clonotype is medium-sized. This chain's CDR3 is CASSRDTNEKLFF. This rearrangement joins TRBV12-3 or TRBV12-4 to TRBJ1-4; the D call of TRBD1 rests on TCRdb alone, since no DNA is present to check it. This CDR3 is 13 amino acids long.

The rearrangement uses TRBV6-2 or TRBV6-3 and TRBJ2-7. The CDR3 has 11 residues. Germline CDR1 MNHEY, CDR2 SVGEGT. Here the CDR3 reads CASSSHYEQYF.

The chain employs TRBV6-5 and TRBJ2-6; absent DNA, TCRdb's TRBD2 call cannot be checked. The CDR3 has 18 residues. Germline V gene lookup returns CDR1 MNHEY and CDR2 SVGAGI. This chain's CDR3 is CASSSTSGRPTGANVLTF.

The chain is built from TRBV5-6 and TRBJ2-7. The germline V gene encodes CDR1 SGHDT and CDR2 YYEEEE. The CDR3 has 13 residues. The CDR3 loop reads CASSPQNTDEQYF. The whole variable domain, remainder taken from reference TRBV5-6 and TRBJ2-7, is DAGVTQSPTHLIKTRGQQVTLRCSPKSGHDTVSWYQQALGQGPQFIFQYYEEEERQRGNFPDRFSGHQFPNYSSELNVNALLLGDSALYLCASSPQNTDEQYFGPGTRLTVT.

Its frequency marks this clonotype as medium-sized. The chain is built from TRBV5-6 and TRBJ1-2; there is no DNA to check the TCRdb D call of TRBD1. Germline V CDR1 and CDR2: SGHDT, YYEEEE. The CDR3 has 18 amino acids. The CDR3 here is CASSFHSASTLTYYGYTF.

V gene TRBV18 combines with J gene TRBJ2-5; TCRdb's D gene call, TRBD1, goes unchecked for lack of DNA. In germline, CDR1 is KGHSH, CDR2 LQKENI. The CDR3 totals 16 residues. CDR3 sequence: CASSPLSQGLKETQYF.

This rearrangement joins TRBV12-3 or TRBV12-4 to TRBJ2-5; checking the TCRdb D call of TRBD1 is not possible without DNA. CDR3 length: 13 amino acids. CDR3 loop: CASSPRGPETQYF.

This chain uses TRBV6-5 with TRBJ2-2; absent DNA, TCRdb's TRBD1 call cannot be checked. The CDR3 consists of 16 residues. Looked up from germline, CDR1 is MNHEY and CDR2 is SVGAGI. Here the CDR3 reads CASGITGTGGTGELFF.